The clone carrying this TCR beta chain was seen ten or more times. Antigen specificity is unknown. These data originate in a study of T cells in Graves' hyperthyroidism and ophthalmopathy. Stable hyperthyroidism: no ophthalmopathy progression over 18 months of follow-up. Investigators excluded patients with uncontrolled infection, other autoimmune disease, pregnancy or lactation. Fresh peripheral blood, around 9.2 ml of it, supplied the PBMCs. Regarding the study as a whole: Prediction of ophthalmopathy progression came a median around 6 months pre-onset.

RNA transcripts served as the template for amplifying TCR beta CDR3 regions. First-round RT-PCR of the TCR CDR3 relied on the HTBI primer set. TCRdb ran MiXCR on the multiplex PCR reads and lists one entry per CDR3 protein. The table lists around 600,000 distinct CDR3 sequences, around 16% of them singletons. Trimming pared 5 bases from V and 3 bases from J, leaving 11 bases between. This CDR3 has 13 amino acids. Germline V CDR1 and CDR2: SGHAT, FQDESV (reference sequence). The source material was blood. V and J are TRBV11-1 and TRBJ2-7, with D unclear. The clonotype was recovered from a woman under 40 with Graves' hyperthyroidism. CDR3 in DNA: TGTGCCAGCAGCCTACTAAGAGACTACGAGCAGTACTTC. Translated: CASSLLRDYEQYF.